A single sample is the source of the 26 T cell receptor beta chains below, sequenced in a study of T cell repertoires in cytomegalovirus infection. TCRdb ran MiXCR on the reads and lists one entry per CDR3 protein. Of 450,000 to 600,000 distinct CDR3 sequences in the sample, around 10% are singletons; the top ten hold about a tenth. Sequencing input: PBMCs. These receptors all come from a human donor in good health (CMV status not recorded). Some clones in this sample may be carry-over from other donors' samples.

The sample holds many counts of this clonotype. The chain recombines TRBV5-6 with TRBJ2-1; D unclear. The germline CDR1 and CDR2 sequences are SGHDT and YYEEEE. The ends were cut back, 0 bases at V and 8 bases at J, with 9 bases in the middle. CDR3 length: 13 residues. The CDR3 is CASSLVGRYEQFF. DNA of the CDR3: TGTGCCAGCAGCTTGGTTGGGCGGTATGAGCAGTTCTTC.

This clonotype appeared many times. The gene calls are TRBV7-9 and TRBJ2-6; D is unclear. The ends were cut back, 5 bases at V and 4 bases at J, with 3 bases in the middle. Germline assignment: CDR1 SEHNR and CDR2 FQNEAQ (reference sequence). The CDR3 consists of 12 residues. CDR3 sequence (DNA): TGTGCCAGCAGCCCAGGGGCCAACGTCCTGACTTTC. Protein sequence: CASSPGANVLTF.

This clonotype was counted only a few times. The gene calls are TRBV13 and TRBJ2-1; 9 bases line up with TRBD2. Looked up from germline, CDR1 is PRHDT and CDR2 is FYEKMQ (reference sequence). The CDR3 extends over 16 amino acids. With 2 bases clipped from V and 6 bases from J, the junction kept 8 bases outside the gene matches. The CDR3 bases are TGTGCCAGCAGCTTAACCCTAGCGGGGCCATTCAATGAGCAGTTCTTC. Protein product: CASSLTLAGPFNEQFF.

This clonotype has at least ten counts. J is TRBJ2-3 and V is TRBV5-8, with D uncertain. Trimming stripped 4 bases from V and 0 bases from J, with 12 bases between. The CDR3 loop spans 15 amino acids. Per the germline V gene, CDR1 is SGHTS and CDR2 is YDEGEE. The CDR3: CASSGMTESTDTQYF. CDR3 DNA: TGTGCCAGCAGCGGTATGACGGAAAGCACAGATACGCAGTATTTT.

This clonotype occurred many times. This chain joins TRBV4-2 and TRBJ2-1; the match to TRBD2 covers 11 bases. CDR1 and CDR2 from the germline V gene are LGHNA and YNFKEQ. The junction had 9 bases not matched to a gene; V was cut back by 0 bases and J by 8 bases. This CDR3 has 17 residues. The CDR3 DNA follows: TGTGCCAGCAGCCAAGATAACTTAGCGGGAGGGCTTGATGAGCAGTTCTTC. It specifies CASSQDNLAGGLDEQFF.

This rearrangement joins TRBV3-1 to TRBJ1-6, with TRBD1 as a possible D gene (5 bases). In germline, CDR1 is LGHDT, CDR2 YNNKEL (reference sequence). CDR3 length: 15 amino acids. V lost 6 bases, J lost 6 bases, and 15 bases lay in between. Here the CDR3 DNA reads TGTGCCAGCAGTTTCAACGGGGGGATTAATTCACCCCTCCACTTT. This translates into CASSFNGGINSPLHF.

About this clonotype: This may stem from a read error, because a much larger clone lies one nucleotide away. The V and J genes are TRBV12-3 or TRBV12-4 and TRBJ1-1; the match to TRBD1 covers 8 bases. This CDR3 has 13 residues. J gave up 8 bases and V 5 bases, and 7 bases lay outside the gene matches. CDR3 sequence: CASSRQGPREAFF. The CDR3 nucleotides are TGTGCCAGCAGTCGACAGGGGCCCAGGGAAGCTTTCTTT.

Points on this clonotype: A much larger clone sits a single nucleotide away, making a read error possible. This rearrangement joins TRBV27 to TRBJ2-3, with D perhaps TRBD1 or TRBD2 (5 bases each). The ends were cut back, 5 bases at V and 2 bases at J, with 14 bases in the middle. The germline gives CDR1 MNHEY, CDR2 SMNVEV (reference sequence). The CDR3 extends over 15 amino acids. As DNA, the CDR3 is TGTGCCAGCAGTCCCCCGGGGCGGATCACAGATACGCAGTATTTT. Translating gives CASSPPGRITDTQYF.

The CDR3 is CAISEDPGQSDTQYF. CDR3 in DNA: TGTGCCATCAGTGAGGATCCGGGACAATCAGATACGCAGTATTTT. The gene calls are TRBV10-3 and TRBJ2-3, with D possibly TRBD1 on 6 matching bases. The CDR3 contains 15 residues. Between the trimmed V and J ends, which lost 2 bases and 4 bases, there was a span of 13 bases. Germline V CDR1 and CDR2: ENHRY, SYGVKD.

Many counts were recorded for this clonotype. CDR3 in amino acids: CASSLMGPRGNTQYF. The CDR3 coding sequence is TGTGCCAGCAGCTTAATGGGACCCAGGGGAAATACGCAGTATTTT. This chain links TRBV7-3 with TRBJ2-3; tentatively, D is TRBD1 (6 bases). The CDR3 is 15 amino acids. V was clipped by 1 base and J by 7 bases, with 15 bases between them. Germline V gene sequence: CDR1 SGHTA, CDR2 FQGTGA.

There are a few counts of this clonotype. The genes are TRBV10-3 and TRBJ2-3; 7 bases fit TRBD2. The CDR3 runs 15 residues. V lost 2 bases to trimming and J lost 2 bases; unmatched junction nucleotides: 4. CDR1 is ENHRY, CDR2 SYGVKD, per germline. The CDR3 bases are TGTGCCATCAGTGAGAGCGCGGGAGTCACAGATACGCAGTATTTT. Protein product: CAISESAGVTDTQYF.

This clonotype was seen only a few times. This chain links TRBV20-1 with TRBJ1-1; D remains unclear. Germline CDR1 and CDR2: DFQATT and SNEGSKA (reference sequence). The CDR3 is 14 residues long. Deletions cut 6 bases from V and 3 bases from J, with 17 bases between. This CDR3 is CSASGDTWDTEAFF. For the CDR3, the DNA is TGCAGTGCGAGCGGGGATACCTGGGACACTGAAGCTTTCTTT.

This clonotype was observed a handful of times. The chain joins TRBV5-1 to TRBJ2-7, with D possibly being TRBD1 or TRBD2 (5 bases each). Trimming left V 0 bases short and J 5 bases short, with 9 bases between. CDR1 and CDR2 from the germline V gene are SGHRS and YFSETQ. This CDR3 contains 13 residues. The CDR3 coding sequence is TGCGCCAGCAGCTTGGTGGGGACCGACGAGCAGTACTTC. This sequence encodes CASSLVGTDEQYF.

The sample holds a few counts of this clonotype. This chain's CDR3 is CASSPVGLATMVSEQFF. DNA for the CDR3: TGTGCCAGCAGCCCCGTGGGACTAGCAACAATGGTCAGTGAGCAGTTCTTC. The V and J genes are TRBV3-1 and TRBJ2-1, with 9 bases lining up with TRBD2. The V gene's germline CDR1 is LGHDT and CDR2 YNNKEL (reference sequence). V lost 4 bases, J lost 9 bases, and 16 bases stayed unmatched. The CDR3 is 17 residues long.

This clonotype was found many times. The chain has TRBV11-2 and TRBJ1-6, with D uncertain. Germline V CDR1 and CDR2: SGHAT, FQNNGV. The CDR3 is made up of 20 amino acids. V lost 2 bases and J lost 0, with 20 bases in between. The CDR3 sequence is CASSLRFRGRANSYNSPLHF. The CDR3, as DNA: TGTGCCAGCAGCTTACGGTTCCGTGGGAGAGCAAACTCCTATAATTCACCCCTCCACTTT.

This clonotype was picked up many times. The chain combines TRBV7-3 with TRBJ1-6, with D perhaps TRBD1 (5 bases). V was trimmed by 6 bases and J by 10 bases, leaving 16 bases between them. The CDR3 totals 14 residues. CDR1 is SGHTA, CDR2 FQGTGA, per germline. The CDR3 reads CASSPTGRGSPLHF. CDR3 sequence (DNA): TGTGCCAGCAGTCCGACGGGAAGGGGATCACCCCTCCACTTT.

This clonotype appeared a few times. The genes are TRBV20-1 and TRBJ1-3, with TRBD1 matching over 10 bases. The CDR3 consists of 16 residues. Trimming cost V 0 bases and J 2 bases; bases outside gene matches: 4. CDR1 and CDR2 (germline): DFQATT, SNEGSKA (reference sequence). CDR3 in amino acids: CSARDSDRGAGNTIYF. CDR3 nucleotide sequence: TGCAGTGCTAGAGATTCGGACAGGGGGGCTGGAAACACCATATATTTT.

In this sample, this clonotype turned up many times. This sequence joins TRBV7-9 and TRBJ2-2; no definite D call. The CDR3 has 16 amino acids. The V gene's germline CDR1 is SEHNR and CDR2 FQNEAQ (reference sequence). Trimming stripped 5 bases from V and 1 base from J, with 14 bases between. This CDR3 is CASSPTIPENTGELFF. CDR3 DNA sequence: TGTGCCAGCAGCCCAACCATCCCAGAGAACACCGGGGAGCTGTTTTTT. The variable domain in full, with the rest retrieved from reference TRBV7-9 and TRBJ2-2, is DTGVSQNPRHKITKRGQNVTFRCDPISEHNRLYWYRQTLGQGPEFLTYFQNEAQLEKSRLLSDRFSAERPKGSFSTLEIQRTEQGDSAMYLCASSPTIPENTGELFFGEGSRLTVL.

This clonotype was seen many times. This sequence joins TRBV7-4 and TRBJ2-3; D gene unclear. V dropped 2 bases and J dropped 6 bases, with 21 bases sitting between them. The germline V gene encodes CDR1 SGHVT and CDR2 SQSDAQ. The CDR3 runs 17 residues. DNA of the CDR3: TGTGCCAGCAGCTTAAGACGCGATCCCTTTTCTGGCGATACGCAGTATTTT. Protein sequence: CASSLRRDPFSGDTQYF.

The sample holds many counts of this clonotype. This chain links TRBV6-5 with TRBJ1-2, with D tentatively TRBD1 (6 bases). V lost 6 bases and J lost 5, with 16 bases in between. This CDR3 is built from 14 residues. In germline, CDR1 is MNHEY, CDR2 SVGAGI. In nucleotides, the CDR3 is TGTGCCAGCAGCCGCGCCAGGGACATGTATGGCTACACCTTC. Amino acids: CASSRARDMYGYTF.

This clonotype was recorded many times. The chain links TRBV4-2 to TRBJ2-1; weak D call: TRBD2 (5 bases). Germline V gene lookup returns CDR1 LGHNA and CDR2 YNFKEQ. This CDR3 is built from 13 residues. Trimming removed 5 bases from V and 0 bases from J, with 5 bases in between. In nucleotides, the CDR3 is TGTGCCAGCAGCGGGAGCTCCTACAATGAGCAGTTCTTC. This sequence encodes CASSGSSYNEQFF.

At least ten counts were recorded for this clonotype. This sequence joins TRBV28 and TRBJ2-2; 11 bases are shared with TRBD2. Trimming cost V 4 bases and J 5 bases; bases outside gene matches: 9. The CDR3 runs to 17 residues. The germline gives CDR1 MDHEN, CDR2 SYDVKM. CDR3 nucleotides: TGTGCCAGCAGTTCCCGACTAGCGGGACGGAGGACCGGGGAGCTGTTTTTT. Protein sequence: CASSSRLAGRRTGELFF.

The table lists this clonotype with many counts. V and J are TRBV7-2 and TRBJ2-1; 8 positions match TRBD2. Germline CDR1 is SGHTA and CDR2 is FQGNSA. The length of the CDR3 is 14 residues. J gave up 9 bases and V 2 bases, and 6 bases lay outside the gene matches. The CDR3 DNA reads TGTGCCAGCAGCTTAAAAAGCGGGAGCGGTGAGCAGTTCTTC. Translation gives CASSLKSGSGEQFF.

This clonotype was recorded a few times. The chain combines TRBV19 with TRBJ2-7; TRBD1 matches 8 bases. Germline lookup yields CDR1 LNHDA and CDR2 SQIVND (reference sequence). V shed 8 bases, J shed 6 bases, and the junction held 3 bases outside the gene matches. The CDR3 spans 11 residues. DNA of the CDR3: TGTGCCAGTTCGGACAGGGCCGAGCAGTACTTC. Translating gives CASSDRAEQYF. Using reference TRBV19 and TRBJ2-7 for the parts outside the CDR3, the full variable domain is DGGITQSPKYLFRKEGQNVTLSCEQNLNHDAMYWYRQDPGQGLRLIYYSQIVNDFQKGDIAEGYSVSREKKESFPLTVTSAQKNPTAFYLCASSDRAEQYFGPGTRLTVT.

This clonotype was recorded at least ten times. This chain uses TRBV7-2 with TRBJ2-4; D not resolved. The V gene lost 1 base and the J gene lost 9 bases, with 10 bases spanning the gap. CDR1 is SGHTA and CDR2 is FQGNSA in the germline V gene. There are 13 residues in the CDR3. Here the CDR3 DNA reads TGTGCCAGCAGCTTAGGCTCCAGCAGCATTCAGTACTTC. Residues: CASSLGSSSIQYF.

The V call is TRBV12-3 or TRBV12-4, the J call TRBJ2-3; D unresolved. The V gene lost 2 bases and the J gene lost 5 bases, with 8 bases spanning the gap. The CDR3 has 13 amino acids. The CDR3 sequence is CASSLWEQDTQYF. The CDR3 DNA follows: TGTGCCAGCAGTTTATGGGAACAAGATACGCAGTATTTT.